This entry lists 11 T cell receptor beta chains sequenced from one sample in a study of long-term antiretroviral therapy in people with HIV. The immunoSEQ assay was v3.0, run at survey level. Method: immunoSEQ multiplex PCR; TCRdb's copy keeps in-frame clones and lacks some. The sample lists tens of thousands of clones; around 80% were seen once. This material consisted of unsorted PBMCs, taken 0.8 years after starting antiretroviral therapy. The receptor set was obtained from a woman between 18 and 29 years old with HIV.

The chain recombines TRBV6-6 with TRBJ1-1; possibly TRBD1 for D (5 bases). Trimming stripped 1 base from V and 7 bases from J, with 10 bases between. CDR3 length: 13 amino acids. CDR1 and CDR2 (germline): MNHNY, SVGAGI (reference sequence). For the CDR3, the DNA is TGTGCCAGCAGTTACTTGGATGGGGGTGAAGCTTTCTTT. Encoded protein: CASSYLDGGEAFF.

V is TRBV15 and J is TRBJ1-5; possible D gene TRBD1, 6 bases. Trimming took off 0 bases at V and 4 bases at J, with 10 bases between the two ends. The CDR3 has 15 amino acids. The germline V gene encodes CDR1 LNHNV and CDR2 YYDKDF (reference sequence). The CDR3 here is CATSRDRTANQPQHF. The CDR3 DNA sequence: TGTGCCACCAGCAGAGATCGGACAGCAAATCAGCCCCAGCATTTT.

This sequence joins TRBV9 and TRBJ1-1; the match to TRBD1 covers 7 bases. The CDR3 loop spans 17 amino acids. Germline assignment: CDR1 SGDLS and CDR2 YYNGEE. After removal of 6 bases from V and 4 bases from J, the junction contained 18 bases not matched to a gene. The CDR3 reads CASTIGTVGGPPTEAFF. The CDR3 nucleotides read TGTGCCAGCACAATAGGGACAGTGGGGGGGCCCCCCACTGAAGCTTTCTTT.

This clone has a handful of counts. The chain combines TRBV4-3 with TRBJ1-2; a possible D gene is TRBD1 (5 bases). The CDR3 length is 15 residues. V lost 4 bases to trimming and J lost 4 bases, with 16 bases between them. From germline, CDR1 is LGHNA and CDR2 YSLEER. In nucleotides, the CDR3 is TGCGCCAGCAGCCGAGAGACAGCCATCACCTATGGCTACACCTTC. Translated: CASSRETAITYGYTF.

Here the CDR3 DNA reads TGTGCCAGCAGCCCCGCCAGACTAGCGGGAGCCAGGTACGAGCAGTACTTC. Translating it yields CASSPARLAGARYEQYF. V gene TRBV7-2 combines with J gene TRBJ2-7; TRBD2 aligns across 12 bases. Germline V lookup: CDR1 SGHTA, CDR2 FQGNSA. The V and J ends lost 5 bases and 4 bases, in that order; junction bases with no gene match: 12. The length of the CDR3 is 17 residues.

V gene TRBV7-8 combines with J gene TRBJ2-1; D is unresolved. The CDR3 extends over 17 amino acids. V gave up 4 bases and J gave up 1 base, with 17 bases separating them. Germline V gives CDR1 SGHVS, CDR2 FQNEAQ. The CDR3 protein is CASSYYTIPSSYNEQFF. Written as DNA, the CDR3 is TGTGCCAGCAGCTACTATACTATCCCCAGTTCCTACAATGAGCAGTTCTTC.

The rearrangement joins TRBV19 to TRBJ1-5; no clear D. V was pared by 1 base and J by 9 bases, with 16 bases between. Germline values: CDR1 LNHDA, CDR2 SQIVND (reference sequence). The CDR3 is 15 amino acids. The DNA for the CDR3 is TGTGCCAGTAGTATAGGAGGGCAACCCCGTCCGCCCCAGCATTTT. Translating it yields CASSIGGQPRPPQHF.

V and J are TRBV6-5 and TRBJ1-2; D gene uncertain. Germline assignment: CDR1 MNHEY and CDR2 SVGAGI. This CDR3 has 12 amino acids. V gave up 6 bases and J gave up 3 bases, with 8 bases separating them. The CDR3: CASRGWDYGYTF. CDR3 bases: TGTGCCAGCAGGGGGTGGGACTATGGCTACACCTTC.

This clone was detected once. This chain joins TRBV9 and TRBJ2-7, with 12 bases aligning to TRBD2. The CDR3 runs 20 residues. Germline trimming cut 0 bases from V and 6 bases from J; bases unmatched to any gene: 19. The germline V gene encodes CDR1 SGDLS and CDR2 YYNGEE. CDR3 sequence (DNA): TGTGCCAGCAGCGTAGGGCTAGCGGGAGGGCGAGTCTTGAAAGATCGCGAGCAGTACTTC. Translation: CASSVGLAGGRVLKDREQYF.

V usage is TRBV7-2 and J usage is TRBJ1-5, with a weak D call TRBD1 (5 bases). CDR3 size: 16 residues. The V end lost 5 bases, the J end lost 6 bases, and 20 bases lay between the germline ends. CDR1 and CDR2 from the germline V gene are SGHTA and FQGNSA. The CDR3 reads CASSPPPQEGIQPQHF. The CDR3 bases are TGTGCCAGCAGCCCCCCCCCACAGGAGGGTATTCAGCCCCAGCATTTT.

J is TRBJ1-2 and V is TRBV7-3; tentative D call: TRBD1 (5 bases). The CDR3 length is 14 residues. Germline assignment: CDR1 SGHTA and CDR2 FQGTGA. Trimming pared 5 bases from V and 4 bases from J, leaving 14 bases between. CDR3 amino acids: CASSTAGTVYGYTF. DNA for the CDR3: TGTGCCAGCAGCACCGCCGGGACGGTCTATGGCTACACCTTC.